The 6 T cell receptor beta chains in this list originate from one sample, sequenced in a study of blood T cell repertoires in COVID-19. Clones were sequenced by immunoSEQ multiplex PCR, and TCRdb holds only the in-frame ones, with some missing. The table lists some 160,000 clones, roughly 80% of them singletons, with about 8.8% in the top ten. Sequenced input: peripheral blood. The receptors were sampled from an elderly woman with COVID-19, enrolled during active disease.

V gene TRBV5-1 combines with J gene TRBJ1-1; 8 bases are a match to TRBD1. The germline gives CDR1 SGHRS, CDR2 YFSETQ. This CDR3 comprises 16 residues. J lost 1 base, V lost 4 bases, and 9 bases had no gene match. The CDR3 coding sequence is TGCGCCAGCAGCCTAGGACAGGGCACCGCGAACACTGAAGCTTTCTTT. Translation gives CASSLGQGTANTEAFF.

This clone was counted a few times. CDR3 nucleotide sequence: TGCGCCAGCAGCCAAGAAGTCGTGCAGGTATTGAGAAATCAGCCCCAGCATTTT. Residues: CASSQEVVQVLRNQPQHF. This rearrangement joins TRBV4-1 to TRBJ1-5; no firm D call. There are 18 residues in the CDR3. V was cut by 0 bases and J by 4 bases, with 19 bases left in between. Germline V gene lookup returns CDR1 MGHRA and CDR2 YSYEKL.

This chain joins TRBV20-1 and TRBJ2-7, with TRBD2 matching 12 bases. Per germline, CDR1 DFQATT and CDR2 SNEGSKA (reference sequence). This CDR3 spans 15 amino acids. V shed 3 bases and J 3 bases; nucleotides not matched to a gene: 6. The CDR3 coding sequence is TGCAGTGCTAGTCCTCGGACTAGCGGGGACTACGAGCAGTACTTC. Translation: CSASPRTSGDYEQYF.

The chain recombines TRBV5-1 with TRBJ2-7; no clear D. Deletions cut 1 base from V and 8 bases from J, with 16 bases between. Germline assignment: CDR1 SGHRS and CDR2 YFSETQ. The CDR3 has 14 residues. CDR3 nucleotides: TGCGCCAGCAGCTTGCGTCCTACAGCAGACCAGCAGTACTTC. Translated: CASSLRPTADQQYF.

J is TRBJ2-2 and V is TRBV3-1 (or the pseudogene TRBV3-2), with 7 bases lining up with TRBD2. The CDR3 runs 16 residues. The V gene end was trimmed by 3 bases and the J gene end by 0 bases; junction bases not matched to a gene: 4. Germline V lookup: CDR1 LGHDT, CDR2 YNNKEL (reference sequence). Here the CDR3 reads CASSQSGTANTGELFF. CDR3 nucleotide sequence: TGTGCCAGCAGCCAGAGCGGGACTGCGAACACCGGGGAGCTGTTTTTT.

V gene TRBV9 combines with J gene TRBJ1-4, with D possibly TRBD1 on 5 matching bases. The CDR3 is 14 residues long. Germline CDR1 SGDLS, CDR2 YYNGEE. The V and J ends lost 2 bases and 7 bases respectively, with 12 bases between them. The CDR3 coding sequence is TGTGCCAGCAGCGTCGAAGGGGTCGGTGAAAAACTGTTTTTT. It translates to CASSVEGVGEKLFF.